This TCR beta chain was recorded in a study of early stage breast cancer tumors. Overall study: Of around 15 invasive breast tumors, about a dozen were hormone receptor-positive, HER2-negative. Among around 12 ER+/PR+/HER2- tumors, eight were ductal, four lobular. General study findings and limits: Bulk DNA sequencing of unsorted cells missed chain pairing and markers.

With regard to this clone: Its antigen is unidentified.

This CDR3 has 13 amino acids. CDR1 and CDR2 (germline): MDHEN, SYDVKM. The V and J ends lost 4 bases and 6 bases respectively, with 10 bases between them. Libraries were prepared by immunoSEQ multiplex PCR; TCRdb keeps only in-frame clonotypes and omits some of them. The sample lists just under 30,000 clones, 80% to 90% occurring once. The genes are TRBV28 and TRBJ1-5; no definite D call. This receptor was identified in a person aged 45-60 years with breast cancer. Sequenced input: blood. The CDR3 DNA follows: TGTGCCAGCAGTTCCTATCCGGGTCAGCCCCAGCATTTT. Protein sequence: CASSSYPGQPQHF.